One and the same sample provided the 5 T cell receptor beta chains below, sequenced in a study of cytotoxic CD8 clonotypes in ibrutinib-treated CLL. Assay: immunoSEQ multiplex PCR; the TCRdb copy retains only in-frame clones and omits some. The sample lists about 300,000 clones; 65% to 85% were seen once. The material sequenced was PBMCs, taken at disease progression, from a patient treated with ibrutinib. The source is a human donor with chronic lymphocytic leukemia.

V gene TRBV7-9 combines with J gene TRBJ1-4; weak D call: TRBD1 (6 bases). The V end lost 1 base, the J end lost 10 bases, and 19 bases lay between the germline ends. The CDR3 length is 16 residues. The germline V gene encodes CDR1 SEHNR and CDR2 FQNEAQ (reference sequence). As DNA, the CDR3 is TGTGCCAGCAGCTTAGTGAGGCCCGGGGGGCCTGGAAAACTGTTTTTT. Translated: CASSLVRPGGPGKLFF.

V gene TRBV29-1 combines with J gene TRBJ2-7, with 9 nucleotides matching TRBD2. V lost 4 bases to trimming and J lost 7 bases; unmatched junction nucleotides: 11. The CDR3 totals 14 residues. Germline V gives CDR1 SQVTM, CDR2 ANQGSEA. The CDR3 here is CSVVGGRASREQYF. The CDR3 region has the DNA TGCAGCGTTGTCGGCGGGAGGGCCTCAAGAGAGCAGTACTTC.

The chain links TRBV12-5 to TRBJ2-7, with D perhaps assigned TRBD1 or TRBD2 (5 bases each). This CDR3 spans 14 amino acids. Germline CDR1 LGHNT, CDR2 FRNRAP. V shed 10 bases and J shed 2 bases, with 18 bases lying between them. The CDR3: CATSSGPPPYEQYF. The DNA of the CDR3 is TGTGCTACCTCGTCGGGACCACCCCCCTACGAGCAGTACTTC.

This rearrangement joins TRBV28 to TRBJ2-7; possibly TRBD1 for D (6 bases). Germline loops: CDR1 MDHEN, CDR2 SYDVKM. The CDR3 has 15 amino acids. The germline V and J ends were trimmed by 3 bases and 2 bases, with 14 bases remaining between them. The CDR3 loop is CASSFVQGQPYEQYF. The CDR3 DNA reads as TGTGCCAGCAGTTTCGTCCAGGGACAACCCTACGAGCAGTACTTC.

The genes are TRBV9 and TRBJ2-1, with TRBD2 matching 8 bases. The CDR3 spans 16 residues. V lost 4 bases and J lost 3; bases outside the gene matches: 9. The germline gives CDR1 SGDLS, CDR2 YYNGEE. CDR3 bases: TGTGCCAGCAGCACTCGAGCGGGGGCCGTCTACAATGAGCAGTTCTTC. Protein: CASSTRAGAVYNEQFF. The whole variable domain, remainder taken from reference TRBV9 and TRBJ2-1, is DSGVTQTPKHLITATGQRVTLRCSPRSGDLSVYWYQQSLDQGLQFLIQYYNGEERAKGNILERFSAQQFPDLHSELNLSSLELGDSALYFCASSTRAGAVYNEQFFGPGTRLTVL.